Given below is one T cell receptor (beta chain) in context. There is no known antigen for this receptor. Qualities for individual bases were not recorded, and no much larger clone is one base off. The sample contains more than one DNA sequence encoding this CDR3. Its CDR3 holds 16 amino acids, cysteine through phenylalanine. The only DNA kept is the CDR3, 48 bases in frame from the first base. The germline V end is reduced by 2 bases and the J end by 0 bases; junction bases left unmatched: 2. The germline V gene specifies KGHSH as CDR1 and LQKENI as CDR2. These data originate in a study of blood T cell repertoires in COVID-19 (dated by TCRdb to about 2020). Notes on the research overall: Samples from collaborators originated in the United States, Italy and Spain and spanned both the acute and convalescent phases of COVID-19. The prospective study material was composed of cDNA or gDNA derived from T cells, B-cell-depleted T cells, or PBMCs. Subjects who had been exposed to COVID-19, were actively infected with it, or had recovered from it provided the deeply sampled blood TCRbeta repertoires that made up the dataset. A freely available public database, intended as a resource for researchers studying the immune response to SARS-CoV-2, is where the repertoires were released. The samples were drawn from two sources: the first 160 participants of the ongoing ImmuneRACE study, and fewer than 1,500 subjects contributed by 6 global collaborators. Sample metadata almost always included a de-identified subject ID, COVID-19 status, age in years and sex. HLA class I and class II types, where available, came from metadata supplied by the sample provider rather than from assay-based typing.

TCRbeta CDR3 regions were amplified from genomic DNA using the immunoSEQ Assay, a bias-controlled multiplex PCR. As for how the authors treated the data: The number of nucleated cells in each sample was estimated from the amplification of reference gene primers within the assay. To quantify the absolute abundance of each unique TCRbeta CDR3 rearrangement, sequence reads were collapsed and filtered. For each sample, productive Simpson clonality was calculated as the square root of Simpson's diversity index across productive rearrangements. What TCRdb holds here is the immuneACCESS table cut down to in-frame rearrangements. Part of the clones is not present; checked against another copy, under half of the missing clones reflect an unresolved V gene, and the others are unexplained. The V and J calls and clone size were taken over from that table, and D and trimming were inferred from the DNA. This sample gives roughly 260,000 clones in total; about nine tenths of them show up just once. The ten largest clones represent roughly 1.2% of the sample.

In the prospective study, participants were roughly 18 to 95 years old, resided in about two dozen geographic areas of the United States, and were enrolled through a virtual design. In the prospective study, cohorts were assigned on the basis of participant-reported clinical history obtained from a screening survey and a study questionnaire. Each participant in the prospective study had whole blood, serum and a nasopharyngeal or oropharyngeal swab collected by mobile phlebotomists. Additional blood draws and questionnaires over an approximately two-month period could optionally be provided by prospective study participants. Blood samples from the prospective study were shipped frozen or at room temperature prior to DNA extraction. Findings and caveats that apply to the study as a whole: The amount of clinical and demographic metadata varied by source and participant and was provided uncurated.

The receptor was derived from a human donor in a cohort exposed to, infected with or recovered from COVID-19 (not recorded which). The donor label of this sample is uncertain. In this chain, TRBV18 is recombined with TRBJ1-3, with 9 middle bases fitting TRBD1. Sequences were obtained from PBMCs or T cells enriched from blood (not recorded which). The nucleotides are TGTGCCAGCTCACCAAGGGACAGGGTCTCTGGAAACACCATATATTTT. It encodes CASSPRDRVSGNTIYF. The CDR3, completed at both ends by the reference TRBV18 and TRBJ1-3 genes, gives the full variable domain NAGVMQNPRHLVRRRGQEARLRCSPMKGHSHVYWYRQLPEEGLKFMVYLQKENIIDESGMPKERFSAEFPKEGPSILRIQQVVRGDSAAYFCASSPRDRVSGNTIYFGEGSWLTVV.